The 26 T cell receptor beta chains below come from one sample, sequenced in a study of beta chain features in type 1 diabetes listed by TCRdb under 2018. Study-wide findings and limitations: Type 1 diabetes patients showed a moderate but significant shortening of TCRB CDR3 length in all four CD4+ subsets.

Antigen specificity for these receptors is unknown. Receptor libraries were prepared by the immunoSEQ multiplex PCR assay. The High Capacity cDNA Reverse Transcription Kit was used to reverse transcribe all of the isolated RNA, meaning that expressed TCRB transcripts were what got sequenced. This is the immuneACCESS table as TCRdb keeps it, with only in-frame sequences that have V and J called. A part of the clones is gone; compared with another copy, unresolved V genes explain less than half, and the rest is unexplained. In all, the sample holds 15,000 or so clones, and about 70% of those were seen once. The ten largest account for approximately 0.8% of the sample. Sequenced: stem cell memory CD4+ T cells from blood. Per the publication, the cell subset or site label means: stem cell-like memory CD4+ T cells. The receptor set was obtained from a man aged 30 to 45 with type 1 diabetes.

The rearrangement joins TRBV4-2 to TRBJ2-1, with a tentative D call TRBD2 (5 bases). The CDR3 spans 14 residues. Germline CDR1 and CDR2: LGHNA and YNFKEQ. Trimming stripped 1 base from V and 8 bases from J, with 12 bases between. CDR3 loop: CASSQGDYGDEQFF. In DNA form, the CDR3 reads TGTGCCAGCAGCCAAGGTGACTATGGGGATGAGCAGTTCTTC.

The J gene is TRBJ2-5, the V gene TRBV18; 12 nucleotides agree with TRBD1. The J call is doubtful: the DNA matches TRBJ2-7 better. There are 16 residues in the CDR3. Germline CDR1 KGHSH, CDR2 LQKENI. This CDR3 is CASSPSTGQGAYEQYF. The DNA of the CDR3 is TGTGCCAGCTCACCCTCAACGGGACAGGGGGCTTACGAGCAGTACTTC.

This clone has just one count. The chain recombines TRBV5-1 with TRBJ1-1, with D perhaps TRBD1 (5 bases). V shed 0 bases and J shed 9 bases, with 9 bases lying between them. CDR1 and CDR2 (germline): SGHRS, YFSETQ. The CDR3 is 12 amino acids. The DNA for the CDR3 is TGCGCCAGCAGCTTGGAGGGGAGGAAAGCTTTCTTT. Translation gives CASSLEGRKAFF.

The chain is built from TRBV18 and TRBJ2-7; D is uncertain. V was shortened by 4 bases and J by 3 bases, with 10 bases between the two germline ends. Germline CDR1 reads KGHSH; CDR2 reads LQKENI. CDR3 length equals 13 residues. This CDR3 is CASSLGLGYEQYF. CDR3 nucleotides: TGTGCCAGCTCACTTGGTCTAGGCTACGAGCAGTACTTC.

The genes are TRBV5-4 and TRBJ2-1, with 8 bases matching TRBD2. Unmatched junction bases numbered 5, after V lost 0 bases and J lost 0 bases. From germline, CDR1 is SGHNT and CDR2 YYREEE (reference sequence). This CDR3 has 17 residues. The DNA of the CDR3 is TGTGCCAGCAGCTTGGCCGGGGGGGGGAGCTCCTACAATGAGCAGTTCTTC. Translated: CASSLAGGGSSYNEQFF.

This sequence joins TRBV27 and TRBJ1-5, with TRBD1 matching over 9 bases. Looked up from germline, CDR1 is MNHEY and CDR2 is SMNVEV (reference sequence). Losses at the gene ends were 5 bases for V and 5 bases for J; bases not matched to a gene: 4. CDR3 size: 14 residues. CDR3 nucleotides: TGTGCCAGCAGTATACGACAGGGGGATCAGCCCCAGCATTTT. As protein: CASSIRQGDQPQHF.

This clone showed up just once. The chain has TRBV2 and TRBJ2-6, with TRBD1 matching 12 bases. The CDR3 sequence is 18 residues long. CDR1 and CDR2 (germline): SNHLY, FYNNEI. Trimming cost V 9 bases and J 0 bases; bases outside gene matches: 9. CDR3 protein: CARSGTGGYFSGANVLTF. CDR3 DNA: TGTGCCAGATCCGGGACAGGGGGCTATTTCTCTGGGGCCAACGTCCTGACTTTC.

The rearrangement links TRBV30 to TRBJ2-3; D gene uncertain. Germline V gene sequence: CDR1 GTSNPN, CDR2 SVGIG (reference sequence). V dropped 1 base and J dropped 6 bases, with 11 bases sitting between them. The CDR3 has 13 amino acids. The CDR3 bases are TGTGCCTGGAGTGGAGGTCGGTCCGATACGCAGTATTTT. Encoded protein: CAWSGGRSDTQYF. The whole variable domain, filled in from reference TRBV30 and TRBJ2-3, reads SQTIHQWPATLVQPVGSPLSLECTVEGTSNPNLYWYRQAAGRGLQLLFYSVGIGQISSEVPQNLSASRPQDRQFILSSKKLLLSDSGFYLCAWSGGRSDTQYFGPGTRLTVL.

J is TRBJ1-1 and V is TRBV5-1; D possibly corresponds to TRBD1 (6 bases). The CDR3 totals 16 residues. Germline values: CDR1 SGHRS, CDR2 YFSETQ. Trimming stripped 1 base from V and 1 base from J, with 14 bases between. For the CDR3, the DNA is TGCGCCAGCAGCTTGTTGGGGGCCTGGGGGAACACTGAAGCTTTCTTT. Protein product: CASSLLGAWGNTEAFF.

This clone was detected a few times. The V gene is TRBV6-5, the J gene TRBJ2-1; 8 nucleotides align to TRBD1. V shed 0 bases and J 6 bases; nucleotides not matched to a gene: 7. This CDR3 has 16 residues. Germline V gene lookup returns CDR1 MNHEY and CDR2 SVGAGI. CDR3 coding DNA: TGTGCCAGCAGTTACTCCCGCAGGGGGCATAGCAATGAGCAGTTCTTC. Amino acid sequence: CASSYSRRGHSNEQFF.

V is TRBV5-4 and J is TRBJ1-1; TRBD1 agrees at 10 bases. Unmatched junction bases numbered 2, after V lost 3 bases and J lost 3 bases. Germline V CDR1 and CDR2: SGHNT, YYREEE (reference sequence). This CDR3 has 14 amino acids. As DNA, the CDR3 is TGTGCCAGCAGCTGGACAGGGGGGGACACTGAAGCTTTCTTT. It is translated as CASSWTGGDTEAFF.

The chain is built from TRBV11-2 and TRBJ2-2; 8 nucleotides line up with TRBD2. CDR1 is SGHAT and CDR2 is FQNNGV in the germline V gene. The CDR3 runs to 15 residues. J was trimmed by 5 bases and V by 6 bases; bases with no gene match: 8. The CDR3 nucleotides are TGTGCCAGCAGGGGAAAGCGGGGGCGGACCGGGGAGCTGTTTTTT. This encodes CASRGKRGRTGELFF.

J is TRBJ1-4 and V is TRBV5-1; the D gene is possibly TRBD1 (6 bases). This CDR3 is built from 16 residues. The V gene lost 4 bases and the J gene lost 5 bases, with 18 bases spanning the gap. Germline V gives CDR1 SGHRS, CDR2 YFSETQ. The CDR3 spells CASSLGLNQGNEKLFF. The CDR3 nucleotides read TGCGCCAGCAGCCTCGGACTCAATCAGGGGAATGAAAAACTGTTTTTT.

V usage is TRBV5-1 and J usage is TRBJ1-1, with D possibly TRBD1 on 6 matching bases. Germline-derived CDR1 and CDR2 are SGHRS and YFSETQ. V dropped 6 bases and J dropped 0 bases, with 18 bases sitting between them. The CDR3 is made up of 16 amino acids. CDR3 sequence (DNA): TGCGCCAGCACCAAGAACCCGGGACAATTGAACACTGAAGCTTTCTTT. Protein sequence: CASTKNPGQLNTEAFF.

This chain connects TRBV2 to TRBJ2-4; D unclear. Germline lookup yields CDR1 SNHLY and CDR2 FYNNEI. The CDR3 is 12 residues long. The V end lost 5 bases, the J end lost 8 bases, and 10 bases lay between the germline ends. In nucleotides, the CDR3 is TGTGCCAGCAGTTCCGACTCGGACATTCAGTACTTC. Translation: CASSSDSDIQYF.

The V call is TRBV7-2, the J call TRBJ1-5; D unclear. CDR1 is SGHTA and CDR2 is FQGNSA in the germline V gene. The ends were cut back, 5 bases at V and 8 bases at J, with 16 bases in the middle. The CDR3 covers 14 residues. CDR3 residues: CASSPQSGWEPQHF. In DNA, the CDR3 is TGTGCCAGCAGCCCCCAAAGCGGGTGGGAGCCCCAGCATTTT.

This sequence joins TRBV19 and TRBJ2-1; 7 bases are shared with TRBD1. The V gene end was trimmed by 4 bases and the J gene end by 0 bases; junction bases not matched to a gene: 3. Germline V CDR1 and CDR2: LNHDA, SQIVND (reference sequence). The CDR3 has 15 amino acids. The CDR3 coding sequence is TGTGCCAGTAGTAGAGGGGACAGCTCCTACAATGAGCAGTTCTTC. Protein product: CASSRGDSSYNEQFF.

This clone was counted between two and nine times. The rearrangement joins TRBV2 to TRBJ2-1; 8 bases match TRBD1. The V segment lost 6 bases and the J segment 7 bases; nucleotides outside the gene matches: 11. The CDR3 is 15 residues long. Germline values: CDR1 SNHLY, CDR2 FYNNEI. The CDR3 protein is CASSPPRTGKNEQFF. The CDR3 bases are TGTGCCAGCAGCCCACCCAGGACAGGGAAGAATGAGCAGTTCTTC.

V is TRBV5-1 and J is TRBJ1-1; D perhaps matches TRBD1 (6 bases). From germline, CDR1 is SGHRS and CDR2 YFSETQ. The CDR3 has 15 residues. Deletions cut 3 bases from V and 2 bases from J, with 14 bases between. CDR3 DNA: TGCGCCAGCAGCTCGACTAACAGGGCCAACACTGAAGCTTTCTTT. Its translation: CASSSTNRANTEAFF.

The chain uses TRBV2 and TRBJ2-1; tentatively, D is TRBD2 (6 bases). This CDR3 has 15 amino acids. The V gene lost 2 bases and the J gene lost 4 bases, with 12 bases spanning the gap. CDR1 and CDR2 from the germline V gene are SNHLY and FYNNEI. The CDR3 reads CASSEQAGRYNEQFF. The CDR3 DNA reads TGTGCCAGCAGTGAACAGGCGGGGAGATACAATGAGCAGTTCTTC.

The CDR3 sequence is CASSLVGSGVNEQFF. The DNA of the CDR3 is TGTGCCAGCAGCTTAGTAGGATCAGGGGTCAATGAGCAGTTCTTC. The rearrangement uses TRBV7-3 and TRBJ2-1; D is perhaps TRBD1 (6 bases). Germline V gives CDR1 SGHTA, CDR2 FQGTGA. The V end lost 2 bases, the J end lost 6 bases, and 14 bases lay between the germline ends. The CDR3 length is 15 residues. The whole variable domain, filled in from reference TRBV7-3 and TRBJ2-1, reads GAGVSQTPSNKVTEKGKYVELRCDPISGHTALYWYRQSLGQGPEFLIYFQGTGAADDSGLPNDRFFAVRPEGSVSTLKIQRTERGDSAVYLCASSLVGSGVNEQFFGPGTRLTVL.

The genes are TRBV18 and TRBJ2-2, with unresolved D. Germline assignment: CDR1 KGHSH and CDR2 LQKENI. There are 15 residues in the CDR3. V lost 8 bases and J lost 1, with 14 bases in between. The DNA of the CDR3 is TGTGCCAGCACGAATTTACAGCTGAACACCGGGGAGCTGTTTTTT. It specifies CASTNLQLNTGELFF. The full variable domain, with the rest looked up from reference TRBV18 and TRBJ2-2, is NAGVMQNPRHLVRRRGQEARLRCSPMKGHSHVYWYRQLPEEGLKFMVYLQKENIIDESGMPKERFSAEFPKEGPSILRIQQVVRGDSAAYFCASTNLQLNTGELFFGEGSRLTVL.

The CDR3 nucleotides read TGCGCCAGCAGCTGGACCCCGGGACAGGGGTCATCACCCCTCCACTTT. Amino acids: CASSWTPGQGSSPLHF. This rearrangement joins TRBV5-1 to TRBJ1-6; 10 bases match TRBD1. The germline V gene encodes CDR1 SGHRS and CDR2 YFSETQ. Trimming at V came to 3 bases and at J to 10 bases, leaving 10 bases not matched to a gene. The CDR3 extends over 16 amino acids.

The V and J genes are TRBV2 and TRBJ2-2; D might be TRBD1 (6 bases). Germline V CDR1 and CDR2: SNHLY, FYNNEI. V lost 4 bases and J 6 bases, leaving 15 bases between the germline ends. CDR3 length: 15 amino acids. CDR3 DNA sequence: TGTGCCAGCAGTGGATGGCAGGGGAAAGCCGGGGAGCTGTTTTTT. The encoded protein is CASSGWQGKAGELFF. Based on the CDR3 plus reference TRBV2 and TRBJ2-2, the full variable domain is EPEVTQTPSHQVTQMGQEVILRCVPISNHLYFYWYRQILGQKVEFLVSFYNNEISEKSEIFDDQFSVERPDGSNFTLKIRSTKLEDSAMYFCASSGWQGKAGELFFGEGSRLTVL.

This sequence joins TRBV4-1 and TRBJ2-1; 7 nucleotides agree with TRBD1. The CDR3 totals 16 residues. After removal of 8 bases from V and 4 bases from J, the junction contained 14 bases not matched to a gene. The V gene's germline CDR1 is MGHRA and CDR2 YSYEKL. Here the CDR3 DNA reads TGCGCCAGCGGATTCTCAGGGACAGCCTTGTACAATGAGCAGTTCTTC. It is translated as CASGFSGTALYNEQFF.

V and J are TRBV5-1 and TRBJ2-7; 9 bases map to TRBD2. The trim removed 4 bases at V and 2 bases at J, leaving 7 bases unmatched. The germline V gene encodes CDR1 SGHRS and CDR2 YFSETQ. The CDR3 has 15 residues. The chain's CDR3 is CASSPVAGVAYEQYF. The CDR3 DNA reads TGCGCCAGCAGCCCCGTAGCGGGAGTGGCCTACGAGCAGTACTTC.